The clone carrying this T cell receptor beta chain was seen ten or more times. The data are from a study of read filtering for tumor transcriptome and immune sequencing. At the level of the study: About 8 patients were R-ISS I, roughly 15 were R-ISS II, 7 were R-ISS III. Transcriptome libraries were built from DNase-treated RNA. IR-seq gave about 3.5 to 10.27 million TCR reads per sample; RNA-seq gave roughly 80 to 1273.

Germline CDR1 and CDR2: SGDLS and YYNGEE. This CDR3 contains 13 residues. The germline V and J ends were trimmed by 0 bases and 7 bases, with 7 bases remaining between them. Molecular barcoded adaptors covering alpha/delta and beta/gamma chains were used on about 390 ng RNA. TCRdb fed the reads into MiXCR, producing one record per CDR3 protein. Of 90,000 to 95,000 distinct CDR3 sequences in the sample, 20% to 25% were seen once. V and J are TRBV9 and TRBJ2-2; D not resolved. What was sequenced was a population of CD138-negative cells sorted from bone marrow. The sequence came from a donor aged 40 or over with multiple myeloma. The CDR3 protein is CASSVGVNGELFF. CDR3 sequence (DNA): TGTGCCAGCAGCGTAGGAGTCAACGGGGAGCTGTTTTTT.